A selection of T cell receptor beta chains follows, all from one sample in a study of Ad26.COV2.S vaccination and SARS-CoV-2 variants. The assay was immunoSEQ multiplex PCR, and TCRdb's table has in-frame clones only and misses some. Among around 300,000 clones, around 90% were seen once, and the ten largest hold 5.5% to 7%. Here the sequenced sample was peripheral blood, taken in a trial of Ad26.COV2.S vaccine versus placebo. These receptors were collected from a person between 18 and 60 years old who received the Ad26.COV2.S COVID-19 vaccine or a placebo. The CDR3 runs from the conserved cysteine through the conserved F or W. Each record gives: D gene, J gene, V gene, CDR3 protein, CDR3 DNA. The D gene is left open where the match is weak.

D: -; J: TRBJ1-4; V: TRBV6-5; CDR3: CASQDDRTEKLFF; DNA: TGTGCCAGCCAGGATGACAGAACCGAAAAACTGTTTTTT
D: -; J: TRBJ2-1; V: TRBV28; CDR3: CASSLGGGGNEQFF; DNA: TGTGCCAGCAGTTTGGGGGGAGGTGGGAATGAGCAGTTCTTC
D: TRBD1; J: TRBJ2-7; V: TRBV6-5; CDR3: CASKSPGTGAYEQYF; DNA: TGTGCCAGCAAATCACCCGGGACAGGGGCCTACGAGCAGTACTTC
D: TRBD1; J: TRBJ1-2; V: TRBV5-1; CDR3: CASSDRGSNYGYTF; DNA: TGCGCCAGCAGTGACAGGGGGTCCAACTATGGCTACACCTTC
D: TRBD1; J: TRBJ2-1; V: TRBV11-3; CDR3: CASSSRQGRNEQFF; DNA: TGTGCCAGCAGCTCTCGACAGGGACGGAATGAGCAGTTCTTC
D: TRBD1; J: TRBJ2-7; V: TRBV6-5; CDR3: CASSSGQGAEQYF; DNA: TGTGCCAGCAGTTCGGGACAGGGGGCGGAGCAGTACTTC
D: -; J: TRBJ2-3; V: TRBV25-1; CDR3: CASSESFSISTDTQYF; DNA: TGTGCCAGCAGTGAATCTTTTTCAATTAGCACAGATACGCAGTATTTT
D: -; J: TRBJ1-1; V: TRBV11-2; CDR3: CASSREQGVTEAFF; DNA: TGTGCCAGCAGTCGAGAACAGGGTGTCACTGAAGCTTTCTTT
D: -; J: TRBJ2-3; V: TRBV13; CDR3: CASTSWGGGKADTQYF; DNA: TGTGCCAGCACCTCCTGGGGAGGGGGGAAAGCAGATACGCAGTATTTT
D: TRBD1; J: TRBJ2-5; V: TRBV29-1; CDR3: CSVTWTGQETQYF; DNA: TGCAGCGTGACTTGGACAGGTCAAGAGACCCAGTACTTC
D: TRBD2; J: TRBJ2-3; V: TRBV7-3; CDR3: CASSSKRTSGAISNTQYF; DNA: TGTGCCAGCAGCTCGAAACGGACTAGCGGGGCGATATCCAATACGCAGTATTTT